This T cell receptor beta chain was sequenced during a study of blood T cell repertoires in COVID-19. CDR1 and CDR2 from the germline V gene are KGHSH and LQKENI. The CDR3 contains 14 residues. Between the trimmed V and J ends, which lost 6 bases and 1 base, there was a span of 12 bases. The authors' processing: Estimation of nucleated cell counts was performed using reference gene primer amplification. The method was immunoSEQ multiplex PCR; TCRdb's version includes in-frame clones alone and lacks a portion of them. The V and J calls and the clone size are those of that table, but D and trimming were determined from the DNA. Found here are approximately 110,000 clones, approximately 90% of them singletons; the top ten hold approximately 4.2%.

V gene TRBV18 combines with J gene TRBJ1-1; D is perhaps TRBD1 (6 bases). Sequenced material: peripheral blood. The source is a woman between 50 and 59 years old with acute or convalescent COVID-19. CDR3 bases: TGTGCCAGCTCCTTCTCGGGACAGAACACTGAAGCTTTCTTT. It specifies CASSFSGQNTEAFF.